One and the same sample provided the 31 T cell receptor beta chains below, sequenced in a study of low-dose radiotherapy and immunotherapy resistance in tumors. TRAV- and TRBV-specific primers were used for first-strand cDNA, which covered alpha and beta chains. It was with a constant-region primer and a V-primer adapter that TCRs were amplified over approximately 18 PCR cycles. One entry per CDR3 protein results from TCRdb running MiXCR on the reads. The repertoire includes around 79,000 distinct CDR3 sequences, over 15% of them detected once, and 5% to 7% sits in the top ten. The time point here: before trial treatment. This sample comprised PBMCs, obtained before treatment. Receptor source: a male donor with prostate cancer.

This clonotype was picked up one time. The chain employs TRBV6-2 or TRBV6-3 and TRBJ2-1, with 8 bases identical to TRBD1. The J segment lost 4 bases and the V segment lost 0 bases, leaving 5 bases of the junction unmatched. The CDR3 is 16 amino acids. CDR1 and CDR2 from the germline V gene are MNHEY and SVGEGT. The CDR3 DNA reads TGTGCCAGCAGTTACTCCCGGACAGGGACGTACAATGAGCAGTTCTTC. It translates to CASSYSRTGTYNEQFF.

This clonotype was detected ten times or more. The chain recombines TRBV20-1 with TRBJ2-2; D is possibly TRBD2 (6 bases). This CDR3 region has 17 residues. V lost 3 bases to trimming and J lost 1 base, with 18 bases between them. Germline CDR1 and CDR2: DFQATT and SNEGSKA (reference sequence). CDR3 sequence reads: CSASYLAGSGNTGELFF. CDR3 nucleotide sequence: TGCAGTGCTAGTTACCTCGCGGGAAGCGGGAACACCGGGGAGCTGTTTTTT.

As concerns this clonotype: The final CDR3 position lacks the conserved phenylalanine or tryptophan, pointing to a likely read error. The genes are TRBV3-1 and TRBJ2-5; 10 nucleotides agree with TRBD2. The CDR3 length is 14 residues. V was clipped by 6 bases and J by 5 bases; unmatched bases: 6. The germline V gene has CDR1 LGHDT and CDR2 YNNKEL (reference sequence). The CDR3 region is CASRPRLAGETQYS. Here the CDR3 DNA reads TGTGCCAGCAGGCCTCGACTAGCGGGCGAGACCCAGTACTCC.

This clonotype was observed once. CDR3 region: CAWKLPHGGGTYEQYF. Here the CDR3 DNA reads TGTGCCTGGAAGCTCCCGCACGGGGGAGGAACCTACGAGCAGTACTTC. The rearrangement links TRBV30 to TRBJ2-7, with a tentative D call TRBD2 (6 bases). CDR3 length: 16 residues. The V and J ends lost 4 bases and 2 bases respectively, with 21 bases between them. CDR1 GTSNPN and CDR2 SVGIG come from the germline V gene (reference sequence).

This clonotype was detected many times. This chain uses TRBV7-9 with TRBJ1-2; the D is unclear. The CDR3 totals 16 residues. Germline-derived CDR1 and CDR2 are SEHNR and FQNEAQ (reference sequence). Deletions cut 1 base from V and 3 bases from J, with 15 bases between. The CDR3 nucleotides read TGTGCCAGCAGCTTAGTATGGGGAGTATTGGACTATGGCTACACCTTC. It specifies CASSLVWGVLDYGYTF.

In regard to this clonotype: This likely reflects a read error, since a far larger clone is one base away. The rearrangement uses TRBV4-1 and TRBJ2-1; 9 positions match TRBD2. Germline trimming cut 0 bases from V and 10 bases from J; bases unmatched to any gene: 19. Germline assignment: CDR1 MGHRA and CDR2 YSYEKL. There are 19 residues in the CDR3. In DNA, the CDR3 is TGCGCCAGCAGCCAAGAAAGATCGGGGGCGCCTAGCGGGGCCTACGAGCAGTTCTTC. This sequence encodes CASSQERSGAPSGAYEQFF.

This clonotype has at least ten counts. This chain uses TRBV7-2 with TRBJ2-3, with 16 bases that match TRBD2. J was trimmed by 2 bases and V by 5 bases; bases with no gene match: 16. The CDR3 length is 21 residues. In germline, CDR1 is SGHTA, CDR2 FQGNSA. This chain's CDR3 is CASSLYLWGLAGGGFTDTQYF. The CDR3 coding sequence is TGTGCCAGCAGCCTATACTTATGGGGACTAGCGGGGGGGGGGTTCACAGATACGCAGTATTTT.

This clonotype was counted at least ten times. The chain is built from TRBV19 and TRBJ2-1; possibly TRBD2 for D (6 bases). The CDR3 totals 15 residues. Germline assignment: CDR1 LNHDA and CDR2 SQIVND (reference sequence). V lost 3 bases, J lost 3 bases, and 12 bases lay in between. CDR3 nucleotide sequence: TGTGCCAGTAGTATGCGGGACGGTAACTACAATGAGCAGTTCTTC. Protein: CASSMRDGNYNEQFF.

This clonotype was seen many times. A junction end diverges from the germline sequence, so it may reflect a read error. The chain uses TRBV29-1 and TRBJ2-7; the D gene is possibly TRBD1 (6 bases). The CDR3 covers 13 residues. CDR1 and CDR2 (germline): SQVTM, ANQGSEA. CDR3 bases: TGCAGCGTTTTGGGCAGGGGCTATACTACCCTCAGCTTC. This translates into CSVLGRGYTTLSF.

V usage is TRBV13 and J usage is TRBJ1-1; possible D gene TRBD1, 5 bases. The CDR3 runs 13 residues. The germline V gene encodes CDR1 PRHDT and CDR2 FYEKMQ (reference sequence). The V gene lost 4 bases and the J gene lost 7 bases, with 13 bases spanning the gap. The CDR3 reads CASSWGGSGEAFF. The CDR3 coding sequence is TGTGCCAGCAGCTGGGGCGGAAGCGGTGAAGCTTTCTTT.

The chain joins TRBV20-1 to TRBJ2-1; 11 nucleotides match TRBD2. After removal of 3 bases from V and 5 bases from J, the junction contained 3 bases not matched to a gene. This CDR3 has 14 amino acids. The germline CDR1 and CDR2 sequences are DFQATT and SNEGSKA (reference sequence). As DNA, the CDR3 is TGCAGTGCTAGGGGACTAGCGGTGAACAATGAGCAGTTCTTC. Translated, it gives CSARGLAVNNEQFF.

This clonotype was seen at least ten times. V gene TRBV24-1 combines with J gene TRBJ2-7; perhaps TRBD1 as D (6 bases). There are 14 residues in the CDR3. The germline V and J ends were trimmed by 3 bases and 3 bases, with 11 bases remaining between them. The germline gives CDR1 KGHDR, CDR2 SFDVKD. The CDR3 DNA reads as TGTGCCACCAGTGATCCCCGGGACAACTACGAGCAGTACTTC. Its protein product is CATSDPRDNYEQYF.

This clonotype has ten or more counts. The rearrangement uses TRBV2 and TRBJ1-1; 11 positions match TRBD1. V lost 3 bases, J lost 8 bases, and 5 bases stayed unmatched. This CDR3 region has 14 residues. Germline V gives CDR1 SNHLY, CDR2 FYNNEI. The CDR3 DNA is TGTGCCAGCAGTGAGGACAGGGGGCCGGTGGAAGCTTTCTTT. Translation gives CASSEDRGPVEAFF.

This clonotype was seen at least ten times. V gene TRBV12-3 or TRBV12-4 combines with J gene TRBJ2-5; 7 nucleotides align to TRBD2. J gave up 10 bases and V 3 bases, and 5 bases lay outside the gene matches. The CDR3 sequence is 12 residues long. The CDR3 is CASSLSSGDQYF. Written as DNA, the CDR3 is TGTGCCAGCAGTTTGTCTAGCGGTGACCAGTACTTC.

This clonotype came up many times. CDR3 residues: CASVGRRNTEAFF. The CDR3 coding sequence is TGTGCCAGCGTCGGTAGGAGGAACACTGAAGCTTTCTTT. The chain links TRBV19 to TRBJ1-1; D gene unclear. Germline CDR1 reads LNHDA; CDR2 reads SQIVND (reference sequence). The CDR3 has 13 residues. Trimming left V 9 bases short and J 1 base short, with 12 bases between.

There are many counts of this clonotype. The chain combines TRBV7-3 with TRBJ1-1; 8 nucleotides align to TRBD1. The CDR3 is made up of 15 amino acids. V was clipped by 0 bases and J by 3 bases; unmatched bases: 3. Germline lookup yields CDR1 SGHTA and CDR2 FQGTGA. CDR3 DNA sequence: TGTGCCAGCAGCTTAACGTTACAGGGGGACACTGAAGCTTTCTTT. As protein: CASSLTLQGDTEAFF. The full variable domain, completed using reference TRBV7-3 and TRBJ1-1, is GAGVSQTPSNKVTEKGKYVELRCDPISGHTALYWYRQSLGQGPEFLIYFQGTGAADDSGLPNDRFFAVRPEGSVSTLKIQRTERGDSAVYLCASSLTLQGDTEAFFGQGTRLTVV.

This clonotype has at least ten counts. This chain links TRBV7-8 with TRBJ2-1; 10 bases agree with TRBD2. The V gene end was trimmed by 5 bases and the J gene end by 0 bases; junction bases not matched to a gene: 13. The CDR3 runs 19 residues. Germline V lookup: CDR1 SGHVS, CDR2 FQNEAQ. CDR3 residues: CASSRGASGSTSSYNEQFF. CDR3 sequence (DNA): TGTGCCAGCAGCCGTGGCGCTAGCGGGAGTACAAGCTCCTACAATGAGCAGTTCTTC.

This chain connects TRBV5-1 to TRBJ2-5, with a weak D call TRBD1 (5 bases). V was clipped by 4 bases and J by 1 base, with 17 bases between them. The germline V gene encodes CDR1 SGHRS and CDR2 YFSETQ. The CDR3 extends over 16 amino acids. The CDR3 reads CASSLTARQIQETQYF. CDR3 bases: TGCGCCAGCAGCCTCACTGCGAGACAGATCCAAGAGACCCAGTACTTC.

This clonotype occurred many times. This chain connects TRBV11-2 to TRBJ1-1; no clear D. V gave up 3 bases and J gave up 1 base, with 6 bases separating them. This CDR3 spans 13 amino acids. Looked up from germline, CDR1 is SGHAT and CDR2 is FQNNGV. In nucleotides, the CDR3 is TGTGCCAGCAGCTTCAAGGGGAACACTGAAGCTTTCTTT. It specifies CASSFKGNTEAFF.

This clonotype was detected ten times or more. The J gene is TRBJ2-7, the V gene TRBV6-5; 8 nucleotides match TRBD1. Germline V gene data show CDR1 as MNHEY and CDR2 as SVGAGI. The CDR3 runs 14 residues. With V trimmed by 6 bases and J by 4 bases, 8 bases remained unmatched. The CDR3 loop is CASRRGTGSYEQYF. DNA for the CDR3: TGTGCCAGCAGACGCGGGACAGGAAGTTACGAGCAGTACTTC.

This clonotype was seen at least ten times. The genes are TRBV29-1 and TRBJ2-3; D not resolved. The CDR3 is 16 residues long. V was cut by 6 bases and J by 0 bases, with 19 bases left in between. Germline CDR1 and CDR2: SQVTM and ANQGSEA. CDR3 nucleotides: TGCAGCGTGTCGTCCCCCTTTTACTCGAGCACAGATACGCAGTATTTT. Its protein product is CSVSSPFYSSTDTQYF.

This clonotype has at least ten counts. The genes are TRBV4-1 and TRBJ2-4, with D hard to call. V was shortened by 0 bases and J by 7 bases, with 13 bases between the two germline ends. The germline V gene has CDR1 MGHRA and CDR2 YSYEKL. This CDR3 is built from 15 residues. Here the CDR3 reads CASSQEKQIENIQYF. As DNA, the CDR3 is TGCGCCAGCAGCCAAGAAAAACAGATAGAGAACATTCAGTACTTC.

This clonotype has at least ten counts. This rearrangement joins TRBV3-1 to TRBJ2-5; D gene ambiguous. Trimming left V 1 base short and J 4 bases short, with 4 bases between. Germline lookup yields CDR1 LGHDT and CDR2 YNNKEL (reference sequence). This CDR3 comprises 12 residues. CDR3 residues: CASSQGPETQYF. CDR3 in DNA: TGTGCCAGCAGCCAAGGGCCAGAGACCCAGTACTTC.

This clonotype was counted between two and nine times. This sequence joins TRBV7-9 and TRBJ2-1; D is possibly TRBD2 (6 bases). Per germline, CDR1 SEHNR and CDR2 FQNEAQ (reference sequence). The length of the CDR3 is 14 residues. V lost 1 base, J lost 15 bases, and 19 bases lay in between. In DNA form, the CDR3 reads TGTGCCAGCAGCTTAGGAGGTGGGGGGTTACCACCGTTCTTC. Its protein product is CASSLGGGGLPPFF. The variable domain in full, completed from reference TRBV7-9 and TRBJ2-1, reads DTGVSQNPRHKITKRGQNVTFRCDPISEHNRLYWYRQTLGQGPEFLTYFQNEAQLEKSRLLSDRFSAERPKGSFSTLEIQRTEQGDSAMYLCASSLGGGGLPPFFGPGTRLTVL.

At least ten counts were recorded for this clonotype. V is TRBV14 and J is TRBJ2-3; 7 bases agree with TRBD1. Trimming cost V 0 bases and J 0 bases; bases outside gene matches: 6. The CDR3 is made up of 17 amino acids. CDR1 is SGHDN, CDR2 FVKESK, per germline. The DNA for the CDR3 is TGTGCCAGCAGCCAAGATTTGTCAGGGGGAAGCACAGATACGCAGTATTTT. It translates to CASSQDLSGGSTDTQYF.

The sample holds many counts of this clonotype. The gene calls are TRBV3-1 and TRBJ2-1, with 7 bases matching TRBD2. V was pared by 4 bases and J by 0 bases, with 3 bases of the junction left unmatched. Germline V gene sequence: CDR1 LGHDT, CDR2 YNNKEL (reference sequence). The CDR3 has 15 amino acids. CDR3: CASSPRDYSYNEQFF. CDR3 sequence (DNA): TGTGCCAGCAGCCCCCGGGACTACTCCTACAATGAGCAGTTCTTC.

This clonotype has ten or more counts. V and J are TRBV6-2 or TRBV6-3 and TRBJ1-1; D unclear. The CDR3 spans 14 residues. Trimming cost V 6 bases and J 2 bases, with 13 bases left between them. The germline CDR1 and CDR2 sequences are MNHEY and SVGEGT. The CDR3 DNA is TGTGCCAGCAGGACCCTGGCTATCAACACTGAAGCTTTCTTT. Its translation is CASRTLAINTEAFF.

This clonotype was recorded many times. This sequence joins TRBV29-1 and TRBJ2-7, with D perhaps TRBD2 (5 bases). CDR1 is SQVTM, CDR2 ANQGSEA, per germline. The CDR3 has 14 residues. Trimming stripped 6 bases from V and 3 bases from J, with 18 bases between. CDR3 loop: CSVLFEGRRYEQYF. In DNA form, the CDR3 reads TGCAGCGTCCTATTTGAGGGCCGCCGCTACGAGCAGTACTTC.

This clonotype was seen many times. The chain couples TRBV28 to TRBJ1-5; no reliable D call. The CDR3 totals 13 residues. Germline CDR1 is MDHEN and CDR2 is SYDVKM. Trimming removed 3 bases at V and 0 bases at J, with 3 bases between. The CDR3 loop is CASSFLSNQPQHF. The CDR3 DNA sequence: TGTGCCAGCAGTTTTCTTAGCAATCAGCCCCAGCATTTT.

This clonotype was found many times. The chain is built from TRBV5-1 and TRBJ2-1, with 10 bases aligning to TRBD2. The CDR3 extends over 16 amino acids. Per germline, CDR1 SGHRS and CDR2 YFSETQ. Trimming cost V 0 bases and J 3 bases; bases outside gene matches: 3. Written as DNA, the CDR3 is TGCGCCAGCAGCTTGGTGGCTAGCGGGAGCTACAATGAGCAGTTCTTC. Protein product: CASSLVASGSYNEQFF.

The sample holds a few counts of this clonotype. The V call is TRBV6-2 or TRBV6-3, the J call TRBJ2-7, with TRBD1 as a possible D gene (6 bases). The V and J ends lost 4 bases and 3 bases respectively, with 16 bases between them. The CDR3 has 15 amino acids. Germline CDR1 is MNHEY and CDR2 is SVGEGT. CDR3 residues: CASSSPVRDNYEQYF. As DNA, the CDR3 is TGTGCCAGCAGTTCCCCCGTACGGGACAACTACGAGCAGTACTTC.